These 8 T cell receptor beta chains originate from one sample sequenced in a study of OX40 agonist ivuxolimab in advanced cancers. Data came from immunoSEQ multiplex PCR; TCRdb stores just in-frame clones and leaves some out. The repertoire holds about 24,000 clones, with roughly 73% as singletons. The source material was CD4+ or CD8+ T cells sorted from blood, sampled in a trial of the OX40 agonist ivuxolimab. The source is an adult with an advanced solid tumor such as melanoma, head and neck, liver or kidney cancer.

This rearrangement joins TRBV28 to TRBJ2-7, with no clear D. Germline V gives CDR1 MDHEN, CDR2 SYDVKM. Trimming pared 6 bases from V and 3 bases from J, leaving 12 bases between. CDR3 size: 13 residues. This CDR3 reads CASSGRLSYEQYF. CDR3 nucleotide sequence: TGTGCCAGCAGCGGACGGTTAAGCTACGAGCAGTACTTC. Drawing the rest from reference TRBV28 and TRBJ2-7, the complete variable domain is DVKVTQSSRYLVKRTGEKVFLECVQDMDHENMFWYRQDPGLGLRLIYFSYDVKMKEKGDIPEGYSVSREKKERFSLILESASTNQTSMYLCASSGRLSYEQYFGPGTRLTVT.

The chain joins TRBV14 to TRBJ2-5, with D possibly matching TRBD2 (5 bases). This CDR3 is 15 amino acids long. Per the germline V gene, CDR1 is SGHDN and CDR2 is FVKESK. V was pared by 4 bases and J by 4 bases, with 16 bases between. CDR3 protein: CASSPYGEWGETQYF. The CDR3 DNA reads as TGTGCCAGCAGCCCTTATGGGGAGTGGGGAGAGACCCAGTACTTC.

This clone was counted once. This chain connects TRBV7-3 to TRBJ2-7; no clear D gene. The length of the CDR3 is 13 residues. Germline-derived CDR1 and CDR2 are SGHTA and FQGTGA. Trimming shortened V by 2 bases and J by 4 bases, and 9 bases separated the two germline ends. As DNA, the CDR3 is TGTGCCAGCAGCTTAGACCCCGGTTACGAGCAGTACTTC. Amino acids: CASSLDPGYEQYF.

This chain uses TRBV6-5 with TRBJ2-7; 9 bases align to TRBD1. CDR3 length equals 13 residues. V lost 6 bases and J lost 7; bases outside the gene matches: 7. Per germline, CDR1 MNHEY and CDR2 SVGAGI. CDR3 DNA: TGTGCCAGCAGGAACAGGGGGCTAGAGGAGCAGTACTTC. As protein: CASRNRGLEEQYF.

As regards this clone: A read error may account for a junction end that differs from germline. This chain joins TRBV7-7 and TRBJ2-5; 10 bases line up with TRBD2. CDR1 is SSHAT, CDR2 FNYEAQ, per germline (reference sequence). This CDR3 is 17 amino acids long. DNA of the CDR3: TGTGCTAGCAGCGGGAGGGTTGAAGGGACTTCCCAAGAGACCCAGTACTTC. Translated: CASSGRVEGTSQETQYF.

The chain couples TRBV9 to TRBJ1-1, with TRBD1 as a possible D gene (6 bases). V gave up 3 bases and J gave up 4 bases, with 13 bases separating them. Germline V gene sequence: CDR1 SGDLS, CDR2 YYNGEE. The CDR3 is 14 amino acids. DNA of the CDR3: TGTGCCAGCAGCGCTTACAGGGAGGTCACTGAAGCTTTCTTT. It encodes CASSAYREVTEAFF.

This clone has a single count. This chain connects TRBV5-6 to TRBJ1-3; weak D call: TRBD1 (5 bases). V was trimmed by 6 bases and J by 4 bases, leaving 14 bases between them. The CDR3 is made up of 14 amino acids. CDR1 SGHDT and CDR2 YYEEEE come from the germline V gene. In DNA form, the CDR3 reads TGTGCCAGCACCACTGGGACCTACGGAAACACCATATATTTT. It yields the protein CASTTGTYGNTIYF.

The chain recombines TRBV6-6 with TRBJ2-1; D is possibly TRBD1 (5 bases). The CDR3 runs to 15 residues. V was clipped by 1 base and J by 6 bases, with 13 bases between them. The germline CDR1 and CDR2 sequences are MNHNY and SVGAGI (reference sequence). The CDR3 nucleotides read TGTGCCAGCAGTTACTTTTACCAGGGCAGCAATGAGCAGTTCTTC. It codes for CASSYFYQGSNEQFF.